Below, one T cell receptor (beta chain) is given with its context. There is no known antigen for this receptor. Base-call qualities are not available, and no considerably larger clone is one nucleotide away. From its cysteine to its phenylalanine, the CDR3 spans 17 amino acids. Solely the CDR3 DNA is kept, with 51 bases framed from the first base. Relative to germline, V is missing 3 bases and J is missing 4 bases, with 9 bases of the junction outside any gene match. CDR1 and CDR2 are drawn from the germline V gene: SNHLY, FYNNEI. These data are taken from a study of blood T cell repertoires in COVID-19 (dated by TCRdb to about 2020). For context, the study as a whole: Samples from collaborators originated in the United States, Italy and Spain and spanned both the acute and convalescent phases of COVID-19. The repertoires were released in a freely available public database meant as a resource for research on the immune response to SARS-CoV-2. The sample metadata nearly always contained a de-identified subject ID, COVID-19 status, age in years and sex. The material from the prospective study consisted of cDNA or gDNA derived from T cells, B-cell-depleted T cells, or PBMCs. Deeply sampled blood TCRbeta repertoires from subjects exposed to, actively infected with, or recovered from COVID-19 were included in the dataset. The samples were drawn from the first 160 participants of the ongoing ImmuneRACE study and from roughly 1,300 subjects provided by 6 global collaborators. Where HLA class I and class II types were available, the types were taken from metadata supplied by the sample provider, not from assay-based typing. Results and caveats for the whole study, not just this receptor: The amount of clinical and demographic metadata varied by source and participant and was provided uncurated.

A second Seattle source provided samples from volunteer blood donors who had recovered from COVID-19. Collaborating institutions collected whole blood in K2EDTA tubes following their own protocols. For TCRbeta analysis, collaborator samples were shipped as frozen whole blood, as isolated PBMCs, or as DNA extracted from either sample type. TCRbeta CDR3 regions were amplified from genomic DNA by means of the immunoSEQ Assay, a bias-controlled multiplex PCR. As for the original processing: The number of nucleated cells in each sample was estimated from the amplification of reference gene primers within the assay. To quantify the absolute abundance of each unique TCRbeta CDR3 rearrangement, sequence reads were collapsed and filtered. For each sample, productive Simpson clonality was calculated by taking the square root of Simpson's diversity index across productive rearrangements. TCRdb carries this immuneACCESS record with in-frame sequences only. Its versions omit some clonotypes, under half of them owing to an unresolved V gene in the studies checked, with the rest unexplained. That table is the source of V, J and clone size, and D and trimming were worked out from the DNA. This sample gives under 300,000 clones in total; 75% to 90% of them show up just once. Jointly, the top ten make up 4% to 5% of the sample.

The V and J segments used are TRBV2 and TRBJ2-6, with 7 middle bases fitting TRBD2. This sequence originates from a woman aged 35 to 49 who had recovered from COVID-19. Specimen: peripheral blood. The nucleotides are TGTGCCAGCAGTGATCCTCGGGGAGGGCTGGGGGCCAACGTCCTGACTTTC. Its translation reads: CASSDPRGGLGANVLTF.